Listed below are T cell receptor beta chains from one sample, sequenced in a study of T cells in Graves' hyperthyroidism and ophthalmopathy. Via MiXCR, TCRdb re-called the multiplex PCR reads, giving one row per CDR3 protein. Of over 400,000 distinct CDR3 sequences listed, about 20% are singletons. Material: blood. These receptors were taken from a woman in her 70s with Graves' ophthalmopathy. The CDR3 runs from the conserved cysteine through the conserved F or W. D genes are given only for firm matches. A row's size may be missing; if present it is once, few, many or a size class.

abundance: many; d_gene: NA; v_gene: TRBV3-1; j_gene: TRBJ2-1; CDR3aa: CASSQGASYNEQFF; CDR3nt: TGTGCCAGCAGCCAAGGAGCCTCGTACAATGAGCAGTTCTTC
abundance: many; d_gene: TRBD1; v_gene: TRBV20-1; j_gene: TRBJ2-7; CDR3aa: CSARPTDRVNNYEQYF; CDR3nt: TGCAGTGCTAGACCAACTGACAGGGTAAACAACTACGAGCAGTACTTC
abundance: NA; d_gene: NA; v_gene: TRBV18; j_gene: TRBJ1-1; CDR3aa: CASSPTVAEAFF; CDR3nt: TGTGCCAGCTCACCTACGGTTGCTGAAGCTTTCTTT
abundance: few; d_gene: TRBD2; v_gene: TRBV6-1; j_gene: TRBJ2-7; CDR3aa: CASSLGLAGGVGYEQYF; CDR3nt: TGTGCCAGCAGTTTGGGACTAGCGGGAGGGGTTGGCTACGAGCAGTACTTC
abundance: many; d_gene: NA; v_gene: TRBV6-1; j_gene: TRBJ2-1; CDR3aa: CASSSSLLISSYNEQFF; CDR3nt: TGTGCCAGCAGCTCCAGTTTGTTAATAAGCTCCTACAATGAGCAGTTCTTC
abundance: NA; d_gene: TRBD2; v_gene: TRBV24-1; j_gene: TRBJ2-1; CDR3aa: CATSDGPGTSGLEQFF; CDR3nt: TGTGCCACCAGTGATGGCCCTGGGACTAGCGGCCTTGAGCAGTTCTTC
abundance: many; d_gene: NA; v_gene: TRBV2; j_gene: TRBJ2-4; CDR3aa: CASGRNIQYF; CDR3nt: TGTGCCAGCGGTCGTAACATTCAGTACTTC
abundance: NA; d_gene: NA; v_gene: TRBV30; j_gene: TRBJ1-6; CDR3aa: CAWSGPNVASTLHF; CDR3nt: TGTGCCTGGAGTGGGCCAAACGTTGCTTCAACCCTCCACTTT
abundance: many; d_gene: TRBD2; v_gene: TRBV3-1; j_gene: TRBJ2-7; CDR3aa: CASSPILAGVSEQYF; CDR3nt: TGTGCCAGCAGCCCCATACTAGCGGGAGTGAGCGAGCAGTACTTC
abundance: NA; d_gene: NA; v_gene: TRBV7-9; j_gene: TRBJ1-1; CDR3aa: CASGTSSTQQAFF; CDR3nt: TGTGCCAGTGGGACCTCCTCTACTCAACAAGCTTTCTTT
abundance: few; d_gene: NA; v_gene: TRBV7-3; j_gene: TRBJ2-2; CDR3aa: CASSPARGRELFF; CDR3nt: TGTGCCAGCAGCCCGGCTAGGGGACGGGAGCTGTTTTTT
abundance: few; d_gene: NA; v_gene: TRBV7-2; j_gene: TRBJ2-2; CDR3aa: CASSTDGRTGELFF; CDR3nt: TGTGCCAGCAGCACCGACGGCCGCACCGGGGAGCTGTTTTTT
abundance: few; d_gene: TRBD1; v_gene: TRBV11-2; j_gene: TRBJ2-7; CDR3aa: CASSLEGQGTYEQYF; CDR3nt: TGTGCCAGCAGCTTAGAGGGACAGGGAACCTACGAGCAGTACTTC
abundance: NA; d_gene: NA; v_gene: TRBV10-3; j_gene: TRBJ2-6; CDR3aa: CAIVSDRISGANVLTF; CDR3nt: TGTGCCATCGTGTCGGACAGAATCTCTGGGGCCAACGTCCTGACTTTC
abundance: few; d_gene: TRBD2; v_gene: TRBV11-3; j_gene: TRBJ2-3; CDR3aa: CASRRGLAYRRSTDTQYF; CDR3nt: TGTGCCAGCAGACGAGGACTAGCCTATCGTCGGAGCACAGATACGCAGTATTTT
abundance: NA; d_gene: TRBD1; v_gene: TRBV6-1; j_gene: TRBJ1-2; CDR3aa: CASQSRQGATWANYGYTF; CDR3nt: TGTGCCAGCCAAAGTAGACAGGGGGCTACTTGGGCTAACTATGGCTACACCTTC
abundance: NA; d_gene: NA; v_gene: TRBV5-1; j_gene: TRBJ2-5; CDR3aa: CASSLDVPWLETQYF; CDR3nt: TGCGCCAGCAGCTTGGACGTCCCCTGGTTAGAGACCCAGTACTTC
abundance: many; d_gene: TRBD1; v_gene: TRBV12-3/TRBV12-4; j_gene: TRBJ2-7; CDR3aa: CASSFSQGAGEQYF; CDR3nt: TGTGCCAGCAGTTTCTCTCAGGGGGCTGGGGAGCAGTACTTC
abundance: NA; d_gene: NA; v_gene: TRBV6-2/TRBV6-3; j_gene: TRBJ1-5; CDR3aa: CASRLGGIGNQPQHF; CDR3nt: TGTGCCAGCAGATTGGGGGGCATAGGAAATCAGCCCCAGCATTTT
abundance: NA; d_gene: TRBD1; v_gene: TRBV3-1; j_gene: TRBJ2-7; CDR3aa: CASSQEKWQGAYEQYF; CDR3nt: TGTGCCAGCAGCCAAGAAAAGTGGCAGGGGGCCTACGAGCAGTACTTC
abundance: few; d_gene: NA; v_gene: TRBV12-3/TRBV12-4; j_gene: TRBJ2-7; CDR3aa: CASSPGPAIYEQYF; CDR3nt: TGTGCCAGCAGTCCAGGGCCCGCCATCTACGAGCAGTACTTC
abundance: once; d_gene: NA; v_gene: TRBV12-3/TRBV12-4; j_gene: TRBJ1-6; CDR3aa: CASSPDHSTPLHF; CDR3nt: TGTGCCAGCAGTCCGGACCACAGCACACCCCTCCACTTT
abundance: few; d_gene: NA; v_gene: TRBV30; j_gene: TRBJ2-1; CDR3aa: CAWKGGPFNEQFF; CDR3nt: TGTGCCTGGAAAGGGGGACCGTTCAATGAGCAGTTCTTC
abundance: NA; d_gene: TRBD2; v_gene: TRBV9; j_gene: TRBJ2-7; CDR3aa: CASSVTSTSGRAGEQYF; CDR3nt: TGTGCCAGCAGCGTCACCTCCACTAGCGGGAGGGCCGGCGAGCAGTACTTC
abundance: NA; d_gene: TRBD2; v_gene: TRBV14; j_gene: TRBJ2-1; CDR3aa: CASSQFTSGRLHEQFF; CDR3nt: TGTGCCAGCAGCCAATTCACTAGCGGGAGACTTCATGAGCAGTTCTTC
abundance: many; d_gene: NA; v_gene: TRBV2; j_gene: TRBJ2-5; CDR3aa: CASSEEARRGETQYF; CDR3nt: TGTGCCAGCAGTGAAGAGGCCAGGAGGGGGGAGACCCAGTACTTC
abundance: few; d_gene: NA; v_gene: TRBV6-1; j_gene: TRBJ1-5; CDR3aa: CASSEGPRNQPQHF; CDR3nt: TGTGCCAGCAGTGAAGGCCCGAGGAATCAGCCCCAGCATTTT
abundance: few; d_gene: NA; v_gene: TRBV11-1; j_gene: TRBJ2-3; CDR3aa: CASSTWDFRTDTQYF; CDR3nt: TGTGCCAGCAGCACATGGGACTTCCGCACAGATACGCAGTATTTT
abundance: NA; d_gene: NA; v_gene: TRBV29-1; j_gene: TRBJ2-7; CDR3aa: CSVEDPRVGSYEQYF; CDR3nt: TGCAGCGTTGAAGATCCCAGGGTTGGGTCCTACGAGCAGTACTTC
abundance: NA; d_gene: TRBD2; v_gene: TRBV3-1; j_gene: TRBJ2-5; CDR3aa: CASSQDPSGGGRAETQYF; CDR3nt: TGTGCCAGCAGCCAAGACCCCAGCGGGGGCGGGAGGGCGGAGACCCAGTACTTC
abundance: few; d_gene: NA; v_gene: TRBV6-1; j_gene: TRBJ2-2; CDR3aa: CASHRGGTGELFF; CDR3nt: TGTGCCAGCCACAGGGGGGGAACCGGGGAGCTGTTTTTT
abundance: many; d_gene: NA; v_gene: TRBV3-1; j_gene: TRBJ1-1; CDR3aa: CASSQDFGEAFF; CDR3nt: TGTGCCAGCAGCCAAGATTTCGGTGAAGCTTTCTTT
abundance: NA; d_gene: NA; v_gene: TRBV7-9; j_gene: TRBJ1-2; CDR3aa: CASSLVGANYGYTF; CDR3nt: TGTGCCAGCAGCTTAGTAGGGGCCAACTATGGCTACACCTTC
abundance: NA; d_gene: NA; v_gene: TRBV20-1; j_gene: TRBJ1-1; CDR3aa: CSAREGARTEAFF; CDR3nt: TGCAGTGCTAGAGAAGGGGCGCGGACTGAAGCTTTCTTT
abundance: few; d_gene: NA; v_gene: TRBV18; j_gene: TRBJ2-3; CDR3aa: CASSLTRGTDTQYF; CDR3nt: TGTGCCAGCTCCCTAACGCGGGGAACAGATACGCAGTATTTT
abundance: NA; d_gene: NA; v_gene: TRBV3-1; j_gene: TRBJ2-3; CDR3aa: CASSQEVATDTQYF; CDR3nt: TGTGCCAGCAGCCAAGAAGTGGCGACAGATACGCAGTATTTT
abundance: few; d_gene: NA; v_gene: TRBV7-9; j_gene: TRBJ1-2; CDR3aa: CASSFAPGYTF; CDR3nt: TGTGCCAGCAGCTTCGCCCCGGGCTACACCTTC
abundance: few; d_gene: NA; v_gene: TRBV6-2/TRBV6-3; j_gene: TRBJ1-5; CDR3aa: CASSYEYQPQHF; CDR3nt: TGTGCCAGCAGTTACGAATATCAGCCCCAGCATTTT
abundance: NA; d_gene: TRBD2; v_gene: TRBV29-1; j_gene: TRBJ2-3; CDR3aa: CSVETLAGGTDTQYF; CDR3nt: TGCAGCGTTGAAACCCTAGCGGGGGGCACAGATACGCAGTATTTT
abundance: many; d_gene: NA; v_gene: TRBV11-2; j_gene: TRBJ2-7; CDR3aa: CASSLVEGLYEQYF; CDR3nt: TGTGCCAGCAGCTTAGTCGAGGGACTCTACGAGCAGTACTTC
abundance: NA; d_gene: TRBD2; v_gene: TRBV7-7; j_gene: TRBJ2-2; CDR3aa: CASSGTSGSSGELFF; CDR3nt: TGTGCTAGCAGTGGGACTAGCGGGAGCTCTGGGGAGCTGTTTTTT
abundance: NA; d_gene: NA; v_gene: TRBV2; j_gene: TRBJ2-5; CDR3aa: CASSEGWTQYF; CDR3nt: TGTGCCAGCAGTGAAGGGTGGACCCAGTACTTC
abundance: few; d_gene: TRBD1; v_gene: TRBV28; j_gene: TRBJ1-1; CDR3aa: CASREITGGAGEAFF; CDR3nt: TGTGCCAGCAGAGAGATAACAGGGGGCGCCGGTGAAGCTTTCTTT
abundance: few; d_gene: TRBD1; v_gene: TRBV24-1; j_gene: TRBJ1-5; CDR3aa: CATSDVPGQPNQPQHF; CDR3nt: TGTGCCACCAGTGATGTTCCGGGACAGCCAAATCAGCCCCAGCATTTT
abundance: NA; d_gene: TRBD2; v_gene: TRBV20-1; j_gene: TRBJ2-7; CDR3aa: CSAATSGRALNSYEQYF; CDR3nt: TGCAGTGCTGCAACTAGCGGGAGGGCCTTAAACTCCTACGAGCAGTACTTC
abundance: few; d_gene: TRBD2; v_gene: TRBV19; j_gene: TRBJ2-5; CDR3aa: CASRSSGRGETQYF; CDR3nt: TGTGCCAGTAGGTCCAGCGGGAGAGGAGAGACCCAGTACTTC